Detailed here is one T cell receptor (beta chain). The antigen remains unidentified. This sample was included in a study of CD4 T cells in relation to SARS-CoV-2 and coronaviruses. Overall study results and limits: Monoreactive clones expanded significantly more to SARS-CoV-2 than crossreactive clones did. No crossreactivity against non-spike viral proteins was tested here. About 65% of donors had memory CD4+ clonotypes crossrecognizing SARS-CoV-2 and common cold coronavirus spike.

This table comes from immunoSEQ multiplex PCR, and its TCRdb copy is limited to in-frame clones, with some not included. This table has roughly 61,000 clones, 70% to 90% appearing once. Before the COVID-19 pandemic, during about 2010-2018, CD4+ T cells were taken from unexposed donors. This CDR3 contains 15 residues. Per germline, CDR1 MDHEN and CDR2 SYDVKM. V lost 8 bases and J 2 bases, leaving 16 bases between the germline ends. The V and J genes are TRBV28 and TRBJ1-5; perhaps TRBD1 as D (6 bases). This TCR was recovered from a human donor in good health. Sequencing was performed on memory CD4+ T cells from PBMCs. The CDR3, as DNA: TGTGCCAGCTTCCCAAGGGGGTCCGGCAATCAGCCCCAGCATTTT. It specifies CASFPRGSGNQPQHF. The full variable domain, its missing parts supplied by reference TRBV28 and TRBJ1-5, is DVKVTQSSRYLVKRTGEKVFLECVQDMDHENMFWYRQDPGLGLRLIYFSYDVKMKEKGDIPEGYSVSREKKERFSLILESASTNQTSMYLCASFPRGSGNQPQHFGDGTRLSIL.